The 16 T cell receptor beta chains below come from one sample, sequenced in a study of regulatory T cells in long-lasting Graves disease. The time point: persistent/refractory GD, antithyroid drugs over 5 years with positive TRAb. PBMC RNA served as the TCR library source. The TCR beta library used iRepertoire HTBI primers with Arm-PCR amplification of CDR3. MiXCR, run by TCRdb on the multiplex PCR reads, gives a single entry per CDR3 protein. This table has about 660,000 distinct CDR3 sequences, 30% appearing once. Sample: peripheral blood mononuclear cells (PBMCs), taken when the disease was refractory, from a patient treated with antithyroid drugs. These receptors were obtained from a female donor with Graves disease.

The J gene is TRBJ2-5, the V gene TRBV5-1; 9 nucleotides align to TRBD1. The CDR3 is 15 residues long. Germline CDR1 and CDR2: SGHRS and YFSETQ. Losses at the gene ends were 4 bases for V and 4 bases for J; bases not matched to a gene: 8. Here the CDR3 reads CASSPRTGERETQYF. The CDR3 nucleotides read TGCGCCAGCAGCCCCAGGACAGGGGAAAGAGAGACCCAGTACTTC.

This clonotype showed up just once. DNA for the CDR3: TGCAGTGCTAGAGATGGAGGGACTCAGCCCCAGCATTTT. Translating gives CSARDGGTQPQHF. This sequence joins TRBV20-1 and TRBJ1-5; D possibly corresponds to TRBD1 (5 bases). This CDR3 is 13 amino acids long. V lost 0 bases and J 6 bases, leaving 9 bases between the germline ends. Germline V gives CDR1 DFQATT, CDR2 SNEGSKA (reference sequence).

This clonotype was counted ten times or more. The V and J genes are TRBV6-1 and TRBJ1-1; D is ambiguous. CDR1 is MNHNS and CDR2 is SASEGT in the germline V gene. This CDR3 contains 14 residues. Trimming cost V 2 bases and J 1 base, with 8 bases left between them. CDR3 nucleotide sequence: TGTGCCAGCAGTGAACAGCCAACGAACACTGAAGCTTTCTTT. Translating gives CASSEQPTNTEAFF.

The CDR3 here is CASSPTGGRYNSPLHF. CDR3 coding DNA: TGTGCCAGCAGCCCGACAGGGGGCCGATATAATTCACCCCTCCACTTT. This chain joins TRBV9 and TRBJ1-6; 10 bases are a match to TRBD1. Trimming at V came to 4 bases and at J to 4 bases, leaving 5 bases not matched to a gene. From germline, CDR1 is SGDLS and CDR2 YYNGEE. The CDR3 is 16 residues long.

This chain uses TRBV7-6 with TRBJ2-5; D is uncertain. The CDR3 is 12 amino acids. Germline-derived CDR1 and CDR2 are SGHVS and FNYEAQ. With 4 bases removed from V and 5 bases from J, the gap between germline ends came to 8 bases. CDR3 residues: CASSSMRETQYF. DNA of the CDR3: TGTGCCAGCAGCTCCATGCGGGAGACCCAGTACTTC.

This clonotype has just a few counts. The V gene is TRBV6-1, the J gene TRBJ2-7, with a tentative D call TRBD1 (6 bases). Trimming removed 5 bases at V and 3 bases at J, with 14 bases between. The CDR3 covers 14 residues. From germline, CDR1 is MNHNS and CDR2 SASEGT. The CDR3 is CASSSPDRSYEQYF. CDR3 sequence (DNA): TGTGCCAGCAGTAGTCCCGACAGGAGCTACGAGCAGTACTTC.

The gene calls are TRBV10-3 and TRBJ1-5, with D possibly being TRBD1 (6 bases). CDR1 is ENHRY and CDR2 is SYGVKD in the germline V gene. This CDR3 contains 15 residues. V lost 0 bases and J lost 8, with 14 bases in between. CDR3 residues: CAISESGQGQEPQHF. The DNA of the CDR3 is TGTGCCATCAGTGAGTCTGGGCAGGGGCAGGAGCCCCAGCATTTT.

The chain combines TRBV20-1 with TRBJ2-7; 7 bases are a match to TRBD1. This CDR3 contains 12 residues. Germline CDR1 is DFQATT and CDR2 is SNEGSKA (reference sequence). Trimming removed 6 bases from V and 5 bases from J; junction bases left unmatched: 7. The CDR3 loop reads CSASQGRNEQYF. Here the CDR3 DNA reads TGCAGTGCCTCACAGGGGCGAAACGAGCAGTACTTC.

The chain joins TRBV12-3 or TRBV12-4 to TRBJ2-7; 9 bases line up with TRBD1. J lost 3 bases, V lost 2 bases, and 8 bases had no gene match. The CDR3 has 16 residues. Here the CDR3 reads CASSLRVTGGFYEQYF. CDR3 nucleotide sequence: TGTGCCAGCAGTTTAAGGGTCACAGGGGGCTTCTACGAGCAGTACTTC.

This clonotype appeared a few times. J is TRBJ1-1 and V is TRBV16; D is perhaps TRBD1 (6 bases). Germline CDR1 KGHSY, CDR2 FQNENV. Trimming stripped 5 bases from V and 3 bases from J, with 10 bases between. The CDR3 length is 13 residues. CDR3 protein: CASSTRTDTEAFF. In DNA, the CDR3 is TGTGCCAGCAGCACCCGGACAGACACTGAAGCTTTCTTT.

This sequence joins TRBV2 and TRBJ1-1; D possibly corresponds to TRBD1 (6 bases). V was cut by 4 bases and J by 7 bases, with 10 bases left in between. Looked up from germline, CDR1 is SNHLY and CDR2 is FYNNEI. The CDR3 contains 12 residues. CDR3 nucleotide sequence: TGTGCCAGCAGTGGCAGGGGTGATGAAGCTTTCTTT. As protein: CASSGRGDEAFF. The entire variable domain, with the rest obtained from reference TRBV2 and TRBJ1-1, is as follows: EPEVTQTPSHQVTQMGQEVILRCVPISNHLYFYWYRQILGQKVEFLVSFYNNEISEKSEIFDDQFSVERPDGSNFTLKIRSTKLEDSAMYFCASSGRGDEAFFGQGTRLTVV.

The table lists this clonotype with a few counts. The V call is TRBV12-3 or TRBV12-4, the J call TRBJ2-6; 12 bases agree with TRBD2. CDR3 size: 17 residues. With 3 bases clipped from V and 3 bases from J, the junction kept 3 bases outside the gene matches. The CDR3 nucleotides are TGTGCCAGCAGTTTTTCTAGCGGGAGGGATGGGGCCAACGTCCTGACTTTC. Translating it yields CASSFSSGRDGANVLTF.

A word on this clonotype: The CDR3 carries no conserved terminal phenylalanine or tryptophan, so it likely arises from a read error. V gene TRBV5-1 combines with J gene TRBJ1-2; D gene unclear. Germline lookup yields CDR1 SGHRS and CDR2 YFSETQ. The CDR3 contains 14 residues. The V and J ends lost 4 bases and 4 bases respectively, with 14 bases between them. CDR3 loop: CASSRYTGSYGYTL. CDR3 DNA sequence: TGCGCCAGCAGCAGGTACACGGGGTCCTATGGCTACACCCTC.

This clonotype was recorded at least ten times. CDR3 protein: CASSQLAGRNQPQHF. The CDR3 bases are TGCGCCAGCAGCCAGCTCGCCGGGAGAAATCAGCCCCAGCATTTT. This sequence joins TRBV5-1 and TRBJ1-5; D not certain. The CDR3 consists of 15 residues. Trimming cost V 4 bases and J 4 bases, with 15 bases left between them. Germline CDR1 is SGHRS and CDR2 is YFSETQ. The full variable domain, with the rest looked up from reference TRBV5-1 and TRBJ1-5, is KAGVTQTPRYLIKTRGQQVTLSCSPISGHRSVSWYQQTPGQGLQFLFEYFSETQRNKGNFPGRFSGRQFSNSRSEMNVSTLELGDSALYLCASSQLAGRNQPQHFGDGTRLSIL.

This clonotype occurred many times. V and J are TRBV12-3 or TRBV12-4 and TRBJ2-5; tentatively, D is TRBD1 (6 bases). The CDR3 runs to 15 residues. Trimming took off 6 bases at V and 5 bases at J, with 19 bases between the two ends. The CDR3 is CASRRQGYGRETQYF. The CDR3, as DNA: TGTGCCAGCAGACGCCAGGGGTACGGTCGGGAGACCCAGTACTTC.

V and J are TRBV6-1 and TRBJ2-4; 8 bases are a match to TRBD2. V lost 6 bases to trimming and J lost 8 bases; unmatched junction nucleotides: 12. The CDR3 spans 15 residues. Germline V lookup: CDR1 MNHNS, CDR2 SASEGT. CDR3 DNA sequence: TGTGCCAGCAGCCCCTCCGGGCGGGAGGTTTACATTCAGTACTTC. Its translation: CASSPSGREVYIQYF.